Each of the 22 T cell receptor beta chains below was sequenced from the same sample in a study of blood T cell repertoires in COVID-19. Measured with immunoSEQ multiplex PCR; TCRdb has only the in-frame clones, and not every one. The sample has fewer than 85,000 clones, 70% to 80% seen once. Sequencing used peripheral blood. The source is a woman in her 70s with acute or convalescent COVID-19.

About this clone: Possible read error: a much larger clone is one base away. The chain uses TRBV5-4 and TRBJ1-6; D unresolved. Germline assignment: CDR1 SGHNT and CDR2 YYREEE (reference sequence). The CDR3 extends over 12 amino acids. Deletions cut 3 bases from V and 7 bases from J, with 5 bases between. CDR3 coding DNA: TGTGCCAGCAGCTCACAGAATTCACCCCTCCACTTT. Translating it yields CASSSQNSPLHF. The full variable domain, its missing parts supplied by reference TRBV5-4 and TRBJ1-6, is ETGVTQSPTHLIKTRGQQVTLRCSSQSGHNTVSWYQQALGQGPQFIFQYYREEENGRGNFPPRFSGLQFPNYSSELNVNALELDDSALYLCASSSQNSPLHFGNGTRLTVT.

This clone was observed a few times. The chain links TRBV13 to TRBJ2-2; a possible D gene is TRBD2 (7 bases). The V end lost 5 bases, the J end lost 4 bases, and 11 bases lay between the germline ends. The CDR3 extends over 14 amino acids. Germline assignment: CDR1 PRHDT and CDR2 FYEKMQ (reference sequence). Here the CDR3 reads CASSRGASTGELFF. CDR3 coding DNA: TGTGCCAGCAGCCGGGGGGCTAGCACCGGGGAGCTGTTTTTT.

This clone was observed a few times. The CDR3 reads CASSLFGQGAGGYTF. Here the CDR3 DNA reads TGTGCCAGCAGTTTATTCGGACAGGGGGCGGGTGGCTACACCTTC. The V and J genes are TRBV28 and TRBJ1-2, with 11 positions matching TRBD1. V lost 1 base, J lost 7 bases, and 5 bases stayed unmatched. This CDR3 spans 15 amino acids. Germline lookup yields CDR1 MDHEN and CDR2 SYDVKM.

This clone was observed a single time. The gene calls are TRBV29-1 and TRBJ1-1, with D unresolved. This CDR3 is built from 11 residues. V was shortened by 5 bases and J by 4 bases, with 8 bases between the two germline ends. Germline CDR1 and CDR2: SQVTM and ANQGSEA. CDR3 protein: CSVSLTTEAFF. The CDR3 nucleotides are TGCAGCGTTTCCCTAACCACTGAAGCTTTCTTT.

This clone was observed a few times. The rearrangement joins TRBV7-9 to TRBJ1-1, with TRBD1 matching 7 bases. This CDR3 has 15 residues. V lost 7 bases, J lost 3 bases, and 11 bases stayed unmatched. Germline CDR1 is SEHNR and CDR2 is FQNEAQ (reference sequence). The CDR3 loop is CASTNTNRGDTEAFF. The CDR3 region has the DNA TGTGCCAGCACCAACACCAACAGGGGTGACACTGAAGCTTTCTTT. Based on the CDR3 plus reference TRBV7-9 and TRBJ1-1, the full variable domain is DTGVSQNPRHKITKRGQNVTFRCDPISEHNRLYWYRQTLGQGPEFLTYFQNEAQLEKSRLLSDRFSAERPKGSFSTLEIQRTEQGDSAMYLCASTNTNRGDTEAFFGQGTRLTVV.

The V and J genes are TRBV9 and TRBJ1-4; D call uncertain. Germline assignment: CDR1 SGDLS and CDR2 YYNGEE. The CDR3 has 13 amino acids. Trimming shortened V by 2 bases and J by 4 bases, and 6 bases separated the two germline ends. The DNA of the CDR3 is TGTGCCAGCAGCGTGCGGCTTAATGAAAAACTGTTTTTT. Protein: CASSVRLNEKLFF.

The chain uses TRBV25-1 and TRBJ1-1; D unclear. CDR3 length: 13 amino acids. Germline CDR1 reads MGHDK; CDR2 reads SYGVNS. V dropped 6 bases and J dropped 0 bases, with 8 bases sitting between them. CDR3: CASRLQMNTEAFF. The CDR3 coding sequence is TGTGCCAGCAGGTTACAGATGAACACTGAAGCTTTCTTT.

The genes are TRBV6-2 or TRBV6-3 and TRBJ2-7; 7 positions agree with TRBD2. Germline V CDR1 and CDR2: MNHEY, SVGEGT. This CDR3 has 14 residues. V lost 4 bases, J lost 0 bases, and 3 bases stayed unmatched. CDR3 in DNA: TGTGCCAGCAGTTCTAGCGGAAGCTCCTACGAGCAGTACTTC. This sequence encodes CASSSSGSSYEQYF.

CDR3 loop: CASSIHSGGTDTQYF. The CDR3 DNA sequence: TGTGCCAGCAGCATCCATAGCGGGGGCACAGATACGCAGTATTTT. The gene calls are TRBV5-8 and TRBJ2-3, with 8 bases aligning to TRBD2. This CDR3 has 15 amino acids. Germline CDR1 reads SGHTS; CDR2 reads YDEGEE. The V gene end was trimmed by 4 bases and the J gene end by 1 base; junction bases not matched to a gene: 5.

The genes are TRBV28 and TRBJ2-3, with 11 bases identical to TRBD2. Germline V gene sequence: CDR1 MDHEN, CDR2 SYDVKM. Trimming took 5 bases from V and 0 from J; bases not matched to a gene: 1. The CDR3 extends over 15 amino acids. CDR3 nucleotides: TGTGCCAGCAGTCGACTAGCGGGGAGCACAGATACGCAGTATTTT. Translating it yields CASSRLAGSTDTQYF.

CDR3 sequence (DNA): TGTGCCAGCAGTGAAAGAGCTAGCGGGGATCAAGGCGGGGAGCTGTTTTTT. This sequence encodes CASSERASGDQGGELFF. The gene calls are TRBV2 and TRBJ2-2, with 9 bases fitting TRBD2. This CDR3 region has 17 residues. Germline V lookup: CDR1 SNHLY, CDR2 FYNNEI. Trimming at V came to 2 bases and at J to 7 bases, leaving 11 bases not matched to a gene. The variable domain in full, completed from reference TRBV2 and TRBJ2-2, reads EPEVTQTPSHQVTQMGQEVILRCVPISNHLYFYWYRQILGQKVEFLVSFYNNEISEKSEIFDDQFSVERPDGSNFTLKIRSTKLEDSAMYFCASSERASGDQGGELFFGEGSRLTVL.

The chain employs TRBV5-4 and TRBJ1-2; no clear D gene. The CDR3 covers 12 residues. Germline loops: CDR1 SGHNT, CDR2 YYREEE (reference sequence). Trimming cost V 3 bases and J 5 bases, with 8 bases left between them. The DNA for the CDR3 is TGTGCCAGCAGCTCTACGAATTATGGCTACACCTTC. Translation: CASSSTNYGYTF.

The CDR3 loop reads CASNLAGSSTDTQYF. The DNA of the CDR3 is TGTGCCAGCAACCTAGCGGGGTCTAGCACAGATACGCAGTATTTT. The V gene is TRBV6-5, the J gene TRBJ2-3, with 9 bases aligning to TRBD2. This CDR3 region has 15 residues. Germline values: CDR1 MNHEY, CDR2 SVGAGI. Trimming at V came to 7 bases and at J to 0 bases, leaving 5 bases not matched to a gene.

On this clone: Other DNA sequences from this sample encode an identical CDR3 as well. The J gene is TRBJ1-5, the V gene TRBV5-6; 9 nucleotides line up with TRBD1. Trimming cost V 3 bases and J 7 bases; bases outside gene matches: 5. Germline V gene lookup returns CDR1 SGHDT and CDR2 YYEEEE. The CDR3 has 14 amino acids. The CDR3 region is CASSSRTGVQPQHF. CDR3 DNA: TGTGCCAGCAGCTCAAGGACAGGGGTGCAGCCCCAGCATTTT.

As for this clone: This may be a read error, as it is one base from a much larger clone. The sample holds other DNA sequences that translate to the same CDR3. The chain is built from TRBV19 and TRBJ1-2, with 9 nucleotides matching TRBD1. CDR1 and CDR2 from the germline V gene are LNHDA and SQIVND (reference sequence). J gave up 2 bases and V 5 bases, and 3 bases lay outside the gene matches. The CDR3 extends over 14 amino acids. CDR3 residues: CASSSTGGNYGYTF. The CDR3 coding sequence is TGTGCCAGTAGTTCCACAGGGGGCAACTATGGCTACACCTTC.

V usage is TRBV4-2 and J usage is TRBJ2-2, with 12 bases identical to TRBD2. The CDR3 loop spans 18 amino acids. V dropped 0 bases and J dropped 3; count of bases not matched to a gene: 5. Germline CDR1 is LGHNA and CDR2 is YNFKEQ. This chain's CDR3 is CASSQETSGGIDTGELFF. CDR3 coding DNA: TGTGCCAGCAGCCAAGAAACTAGCGGGGGGATAGACACCGGGGAGCTGTTTTTT.

The chain has TRBV9 and TRBJ2-7; possible D gene TRBD1, 5 bases. Germline lookup yields CDR1 SGDLS and CDR2 YYNGEE. V shed 0 bases and J shed 9 bases, with 16 bases lying between them. This CDR3 is built from 14 residues. The DNA for the CDR3 is TGTGCCAGCAGCGTAGGGATAGGGGCTGAAGGGCAGTACTTC. It is translated as CASSVGIGAEGQYF.

The chain combines TRBV7-8 with TRBJ2-1; a weak D match, TRBD2 (5 bases). From germline, CDR1 is SGHVS and CDR2 FQNEAQ. CDR3 size: 17 residues. Trimming cost V 2 bases and J 6 bases, with 20 bases left between them. The CDR3 DNA is TGTGCCAGCAGCTTAATGCCGGGGAGCCTATGGGGCAATGAGCAGTTCTTC. This gives the protein CASSLMPGSLWGNEQFF.

The gene calls are TRBV27 and TRBJ2-1, with TRBD2 matching over 11 bases. Germline trimming cut 5 bases from V and 4 bases from J; bases unmatched to any gene: 7. CDR3 size: 16 residues. Germline V CDR1 and CDR2: MNHEY, SMNVEV (reference sequence). CDR3 in DNA: TGTGCCAGCAGTGGTCAGACTAGCGGGATATACAATGAGCAGTTCTTC. Its translation: CASSGQTSGIYNEQFF.

The V and J genes are TRBV2 and TRBJ2-7; D perhaps matches TRBD1 (7 bases). CDR1 and CDR2 (germline): SNHLY, FYNNEI. The V end was cut by 6 bases, the J end by 4 bases, with 19 bases between. The CDR3 has 15 residues. CDR3 coding DNA: TGTGCCAGCAGCTTTAAGGCGGGACAGCGATACGAGCAGTACTTC. Translated, it gives CASSFKAGQRYEQYF. Full variable domain (rest looked up from reference TRBV2 and TRBJ2-7): EPEVTQTPSHQVTQMGQEVILRCVPISNHLYFYWYRQILGQKVEFLVSFYNNEISEKSEIFDDQFSVERPDGSNFTLKIRSTKLEDSAMYFCASSFKAGQRYEQYFGPGTRLTVT.

The chain employs TRBV6-2 or TRBV6-3 and TRBJ2-1; 15 bases align to TRBD2. The CDR3 sequence is 17 residues long. Germline-derived CDR1 and CDR2 are MNHEY and SVGEGT. With V trimmed by 2 bases and J by 7 bases, 6 bases remained unmatched. CDR3 in DNA: TGTGCCAGCAGTTACCACGGACTAGCGGGAGGGTTAAATGAGCAGTTCTTC. Amino acid sequence: CASSYHGLAGGLNEQFF.

The CDR3 coding sequence is TGTGCCAGCAGCTCTTCGGGACTAGCGGGAGGGCAAGATACGCAGTATTTT. This encodes CASSSSGLAGGQDTQYF. V and J are TRBV7-2 and TRBJ2-3, with 16 nucleotides matching TRBD2. Germline trimming cut 4 bases from V and 5 bases from J; bases unmatched to any gene: 6. Germline assignment: CDR1 SGHTA and CDR2 FQGNSA. The CDR3 has 17 amino acids.